Below are 31 T cell receptor beta chains sequenced from a single sample in a study of regulatory T cells in long-lasting Graves disease. Sequencing libraries for TCR beta were prepared with iRepertoire HTBI primers and Arm-PCR of CDR3 regions. TCRdb independently ran MiXCR on the multiplex PCR reads; one entry per CDR3 protein. The sample yields about 450,000 distinct CDR3 sequences, approximately 15% seen once. Time point defined: newly diagnosed GD, antithyroid drugs for less than 3 months. Generation of the TCR library employed RNA extracted from PBMCs. This sample was also put to use in a study of T cells in Graves' hyperthyroidism and ophthalmopathy.

This specimen was peripheral blood mononuclear cells (PBMCs), taken at new diagnosis, from a patient treated with antithyroid drugs. These receptors all come from a woman aged 50 to 60 with Graves disease.

At least ten counts were recorded for this clonotype. The chain employs TRBV28 and TRBJ1-2, with TRBD1 matching 7 bases. CDR3 size: 16 residues. Germline V gene lookup returns CDR1 MDHEN and CDR2 SYDVKM. V lost 10 bases and J lost 6; bases outside the gene matches: 20. The CDR3 coding sequence is TGTGCCACCCTAAGACAGGGTAATGATCCTCGTCATGGCTACACCTTC. Translating it yields CATLRQGNDPRHGYTF.

This clonotype was seen a few times. This chain links TRBV7-3 with TRBJ2-1; D is unresolved. The germline V gene has CDR1 SGHTA and CDR2 FQGTGA. The V end lost 3 bases, the J end lost 4 bases, and 10 bases lay between the germline ends. This CDR3 contains 14 residues. In DNA form, the CDR3 reads TGTGCCAGCAGCTTGGGTCATGGGTACAATGAGCAGTTCTTC. Translating gives CASSLGHGYNEQFF.

V is TRBV30 and J is TRBJ2-7, with TRBD1 identical over 8 bases. The V gene's germline CDR1 is GTSNPN and CDR2 SVGIG (reference sequence). This CDR3 contains 15 residues. The ends lost 0 bases at V and 9 bases at J; junction bases unmatched: 13. CDR3: CAWSVVGTGTLAQYF. CDR3 DNA: TGTGCCTGGAGTGTGGTCGGGACAGGTACATTGGCGCAGTACTTC.

There are a few counts of this clonotype. This sequence joins TRBV5-6 and TRBJ2-3, with 8 bases aligning to TRBD2. The junction had 10 bases not matched to a gene; V was cut back by 4 bases and J by 0 bases. The CDR3 length is 17 residues. Germline V lookup: CDR1 SGHDT, CDR2 YYEEEE. The CDR3 is CASSPWTSPGSTDTQYF. CDR3 DNA sequence: TGTGCCAGCAGCCCCTGGACTAGCCCGGGGAGCACAGATACGCAGTATTTT. Full variable domain (outside the CDR3, taken from reference TRBV5-6 and TRBJ2-3): DAGVTQSPTHLIKTRGQQVTLRCSPKSGHDTVSWYQQALGQGPQFIFQYYEEEERQRGNFPDRFSGHQFPNYSSELNVNALLLGDSALYLCASSPWTSPGSTDTQYFGPGTRLTVL.

Ten or more counts support this clonotype. The conserved final phenylalanine or tryptophan is absent from the CDR3, which likely points to a read error. CDR3 in DNA: TGTGCCAGCAGCTTAGACCCTGGGCCTAACTGGAGCTATGGCTACACCCTC. This gives the protein CASSLDPGPNWSYGYTL. The rearrangement links TRBV2 to TRBJ1-2; D unclear. Looked up from germline, CDR1 is SNHLY and CDR2 is FYNNEI. This CDR3 region has 17 residues. V was pared by 6 bases and J by 4 bases, with 24 bases between.

This clonotype was recorded at least ten times. The J gene is TRBJ2-1, the V gene TRBV10-3, with 9 bases lining up with TRBD1. V lost 6 bases and J lost 7; bases outside the gene matches: 7. In germline, CDR1 is ENHRY, CDR2 SYGVKD. This CDR3 has 14 residues. CDR3 loop: CAIRGQGLGNEQFF. The CDR3, as DNA: TGTGCCATCAGGGGACAGGGACTTGGGAATGAGCAGTTCTTC.

The gene calls are TRBV6-1 and TRBJ1-2; the D gene is possibly TRBD1 (6 bases). CDR1 MNHNS and CDR2 SASEGT come from the germline V gene. The V end was cut by 3 bases, the J end by 5 bases, with 10 bases between. This CDR3 is built from 13 residues. The DNA of the CDR3 is TGTGCCAGCAGTGACCGGGACAAGTATGGCTACACCTTC. Translating gives CASSDRDKYGYTF.

This clonotype appeared many times. This chain links TRBV29-1 with TRBJ2-1; 12 bases are shared with TRBD1. Trimming at V came to 6 bases and at J to 2 bases, leaving 2 bases not matched to a gene. This CDR3 spans 14 amino acids. Germline assignment: CDR1 SQVTM and CDR2 ANQGSEA. CDR3 region: CSVWDRGPYNEQFF. In nucleotides, the CDR3 is TGCAGCGTGTGGGACAGGGGGCCCTACAATGAGCAGTTCTTC.

Notes on this clonotype: With a much larger clone just one base away, this may be a read error. This chain links TRBV3-1 with TRBJ2-1; TRBD2 matches 9 bases. The CDR3 covers 16 residues. Per germline, CDR1 LGHDT and CDR2 YNNKEL (reference sequence). Unmatched junction bases numbered 13, after V lost 4 bases and J lost 9 bases. As DNA, the CDR3 is TGTGCCAGCAGCCGAGTAGGAGCGGGAGGTAGTGGTGAGCAGTTCTTC. Its translation is CASSRVGAGGSGEQFF.

The chain couples TRBV5-1 to TRBJ1-6, with a weak D call TRBD1 (6 bases). V was cut by 0 bases and J by 9 bases, with 16 bases left in between. There are 16 residues in the CDR3. The germline CDR1 and CDR2 sequences are SGHRS and YFSETQ. In DNA, the CDR3 is TGCGCCAGCAGCTTGGGGCAGGGGATGGAAGTTTCACCCCTCCACTTT. Protein: CASSLGQGMEVSPLHF.

Only a few counts were recorded for this clonotype. The chain links TRBV28 to TRBJ2-7; possibly TRBD1 or TRBD2 for D (7 bases each). The germline V and J ends were trimmed by 6 bases and 0 bases, with 12 bases remaining between them. This CDR3 contains 14 residues. Germline CDR1 and CDR2: MDHEN and SYDVKM. The CDR3 sequence is CASSQGGHSYEQYF. The CDR3 DNA follows: TGTGCCAGCAGCCAGGGGGGGCACTCCTACGAGCAGTACTTC.

This clonotype was observed a handful of times. The chain employs TRBV27 and TRBJ2-1; possible D gene TRBD1, 6 bases. Germline CDR1 is MNHEY and CDR2 is SMNVEV (reference sequence). V was pared by 3 bases and J by 5 bases, with 11 bases between. The CDR3 runs to 14 residues. The CDR3 is CASSFGRGHNEQFF. CDR3 coding DNA: TGTGCCAGCAGTTTCGGCAGGGGTCACAATGAGCAGTTCTTC.

This clonotype was counted ten times or more. The V and J genes are TRBV29-1 and TRBJ2-7; 11 bases fit TRBD2. There are 12 residues in the CDR3. Losses at the gene ends were 7 bases for V and 6 bases for J; bases not matched to a gene: 5. From germline, CDR1 is SQVTM and CDR2 ANQGSEA. The CDR3 region is CSATGTSGEQYF. Here the CDR3 DNA reads TGCAGCGCAACCGGGACTAGCGGCGAGCAGTACTTC.

This chain links TRBV9 with TRBJ2-2; 7 bases match TRBD1. The ends lost 6 bases at V and 5 bases at J; junction bases unmatched: 10. CDR3 length: 15 amino acids. The germline V gene has CDR1 SGDLS and CDR2 YYNGEE. The CDR3 coding sequence is TGTGCCAGCACCCCGAAGGACAGGAAAACCGGGGAGCTGTTTTTT. It translates to CASTPKDRKTGELFF.

This clonotype was detected a few times. J is TRBJ2-3 and V is TRBV5-8, with D tentatively TRBD2 (6 bases). CDR3 length: 13 amino acids. Trimming removed 2 bases from V and 6 bases from J, with 10 bases in between. CDR1 is SGHTS and CDR2 is YDEGEE in the germline V gene. The CDR3 DNA follows: TGTGCCAGCAGCTTCAGACTAGTGGATACGCAGTATTTT. It yields the protein CASSFRLVDTQYF.

The chain recombines TRBV19 with TRBJ1-4; no clear D gene. This CDR3 is built from 14 residues. V dropped 6 bases and J dropped 4 bases, with 12 bases sitting between them. Germline values: CDR1 LNHDA, CDR2 SQIVND (reference sequence). The CDR3 sequence: CASRAPVLNEKLFF. The CDR3 coding sequence is TGTGCCAGTAGAGCTCCGGTCCTTAATGAAAAACTGTTTTTT.

With regard to this clonotype: One base away lies a much larger clone, so this may be a sequencing read error. This sequence joins TRBV20-1 and TRBJ2-3; no definite D call. CDR3 size: 12 residues. Trimming removed 4 bases from V and 0 bases from J, with 5 bases in between. Germline CDR1 and CDR2: DFQATT and SNEGSKA (reference sequence). CDR3 sequence: CSATTSTDTQYF. CDR3 bases: TGCAGTGCTACAACTAGCACAGATACGCAGTATTTT.

This clonotype was seen repeatedly, ten times or more. The chain combines TRBV3-1 with TRBJ2-5; D not certain. Germline V gene data show CDR1 as LGHDT and CDR2 as YNNKEL (reference sequence). The V end was cut by 7 bases, the J end by 4 bases, with 10 bases between. The CDR3 contains 12 residues. CDR3 loop: CASNKNGETQYF. Written as DNA, the CDR3 is TGTGCCAGCAACAAGAACGGAGAGACCCAGTACTTC.

As regards this clonotype: This may arise from a read error, as a much more abundant clone is one base away. J is TRBJ1-3 and V is TRBV14; D remains ambiguous. Trimming shortened V by 2 bases and J by 0 bases, and 5 bases separated the two germline ends. The CDR3 is 14 residues long. CDR1 is SGHDN and CDR2 is FVKESK in the germline V gene. The chain's CDR3 is CASSQKGSGNTIYF. DNA for the CDR3: TGTGCCAGCAGCCAAAAGGGCTCTGGAAACACCATATATTTT.

The V call is TRBV10-3, the J call TRBJ1-2, with TRBD1 identical over 8 bases. J was trimmed by 6 bases and V by 3 bases; bases with no gene match: 3. This CDR3 has 13 amino acids. The V gene's germline CDR1 is ENHRY and CDR2 SYGVKD. CDR3 nucleotide sequence: TGTGCCATCAGTGACTTACAGGGGGATGGCTACACCTTC. It codes for CAISDLQGDGYTF.

Ten or more counts support this clonotype. The chain uses TRBV12-3 or TRBV12-4 and TRBJ2-1; 9 bases map to TRBD2. The CDR3 has 18 amino acids. V shed 6 bases and J 7 bases; nucleotides not matched to a gene: 19. CDR3 sequence reads: CASSPPAGGGTVWNEQFF. In DNA, the CDR3 is TGTGCCAGCAGCCCCCCTGCGGGAGGGGGGACTGTTTGGAATGAGCAGTTCTTC.

This clonotype was seen at least ten times. The genes are TRBV20-1 and TRBJ2-1; no reliable D call. Looked up from germline, CDR1 is DFQATT and CDR2 is SNEGSKA (reference sequence). The CDR3 totals 11 residues. V dropped 2 bases and J dropped 5 bases, with 4 bases sitting between them. Here the CDR3 DNA reads TGCAGTGCTAGATCCCACAATGAGCAGTTCTTC. Translated, it gives CSARSHNEQFF.

This clonotype was seen many times. This rearrangement joins TRBV11-2 to TRBJ2-7, with a tentative D call TRBD1 (5 bases). Germline CDR1 and CDR2: SGHAT and FQNNGV. V was cut by 4 bases and J by 2 bases, with 6 bases left in between. CDR3 length: 12 residues. The CDR3 reads CASSSRAYEQYF. CDR3 sequence (DNA): TGTGCCAGCAGCTCCAGGGCCTACGAGCAGTACTTC.

The table lists this clonotype with a few counts. The rearrangement uses TRBV7-2 and TRBJ1-4; D is uncertain. Germline lookup yields CDR1 SGHTA and CDR2 FQGNSA. V was cut by 3 bases and J by 4 bases, with 3 bases left in between. The CDR3 contains 12 residues. The CDR3 DNA is TGTGCCAGCAGCTTCAATAATGAAAAACTGTTTTTT. Translating it yields CASSFNNEKLFF.

The chain carries TRBV2 and TRBJ1-4; D unresolved. CDR3 length: 11 amino acids. V lost 4 bases and J 8 bases, leaving 5 bases between the germline ends. Per the germline V gene, CDR1 is SNHLY and CDR2 is FYNNEI. This CDR3 reads CASSVFEKLFF. The CDR3 bases are TGTGCCAGCAGTGTTTTCGAAAAACTGTTTTTT.

With respect to this clonotype: One junction end does not reproduce the germline sequence, and a read error may be involved. The chain links TRBV11-2 to TRBJ1-4; D gene unclear. The length of the CDR3 is 14 residues. Germline V lookup: CDR1 SGHAT, CDR2 FQNNGV. The CDR3, as DNA: TGTGCCAGCAGCTTAGAAAACAGTAGGGAAAAACTGAGTTTT. Its translation: CASSLENSREKLSF.

This clonotype was seen ten or more times. The chain combines TRBV28 with TRBJ2-1; D uncertain. This CDR3 contains 11 residues. V lost 2 bases to trimming and J lost 12 bases, with 8 bases between them. From germline, CDR1 is MDHEN and CDR2 SYDVKM. CDR3: CASSLEAWQFF. For the CDR3, the DNA is TGTGCCAGCAGTTTAGAGGCTTGGCAGTTCTTC.

This clonotype has a single count. The chain recombines TRBV7-9 with TRBJ2-5; the D is unclear. The tail of the sequence fits TRBJ2-7 better, so the J call may be wrong. This CDR3 has 15 residues. Germline CDR1 and CDR2: SEHNR and FQNEAQ (reference sequence). Here the CDR3 DNA reads TGTGCCAGCAGCTTAATAGGGAAGGGTGGCTACGAGCAGTACTTC. Translating gives CASSLIGKGGYEQYF.

This clonotype was observed many times. The chain recombines TRBV30 with TRBJ1-5, with a weak D call TRBD1 (6 bases). V lost 2 bases to trimming and J lost 1 base, with 12 bases between them. Germline V lookup: CDR1 GTSNPN, CDR2 SVGIG (reference sequence). The CDR3 has 15 residues. CDR3 nucleotide sequence: TGTGCCTGGAGTTGGGGACACTCCAGCAATCAGCCCCAGCATTTT. It encodes CAWSWGHSSNQPQHF.

This clonotype was recorded at least ten times. The chain links TRBV28 to TRBJ2-1; D gene unclear. The CDR3 length is 13 residues. Germline lookup yields CDR1 MDHEN and CDR2 SYDVKM. V was clipped by 5 bases and J by 7 bases, with 12 bases between them. CDR3 nucleotide sequence: TGTGCCAGCAGTCCTCCGGTATCTAATGAGCAGTTCTTC. Its protein is CASSPPVSNEQFF. The variable domain in full, with the rest retrieved from reference TRBV28 and TRBJ2-1, is DVKVTQSSRYLVKRTGEKVFLECVQDMDHENMFWYRQDPGLGLRLIYFSYDVKMKEKGDIPEGYSVSREKKERFSLILESASTNQTSMYLCASSPPVSNEQFFGPGTRLTVL.

Many counts were recorded for this clonotype. This chain links TRBV18 with TRBJ1-4; possible D gene TRBD1, 5 bases. The V gene lost 8 bases and the J gene lost 8 bases, with 9 bases spanning the gap. The CDR3 is 11 residues long. Germline V lookup: CDR1 KGHSH, CDR2 LQKENI. The CDR3 loop is CASSPGEKLFF. CDR3 nucleotide sequence: TGTGCCAGCAGCCCAGGGGAAAAACTGTTTTTT.